The 5 T cell receptor beta chains presented below share a single source sample, sequenced in a study of T cells in Graves' hyperthyroidism and ophthalmopathy (dated by TCRdb to between 2018 and 2020). Library generation was performed with multiplex PCR. The instrument was an Illumina HiSeq 2000. Amplification of TCR beta CDR3 regions was carried out from RNA transcripts. A first-round RT-PCR of the TCR CDR3 used the HTBI primer set with the Qiagen OneStep RT-PCR kit. TCRdb ran its own pipeline on the public reads, namely fastp trimming at Q25 and MiXCR clone calling, and kept in-frame beta chains. Duplicate CDR3 protein sequences are folded into a single record with the most common DNA and genes. The sample table records some 620,000 distinct CDR3 sequences; 15% to 20% of these occur just once. 3% to 4% of the sample is in the top ten clones. What was sequenced was blood. The receptor set was obtained from a woman in her 30s with Graves' hyperthyroidism.

This clonotype was observed at least ten times. The rearrangement joins TRBV7-2 to TRBJ2-3; possible D gene TRBD2, 5 bases. The CDR3 has 15 amino acids. Trimming cost V 7 bases and J 5 bases, with 19 bases left between them. Germline loops: CDR1 SGHTA, CDR2 FQGNSA. The CDR3 here is CASTTNRPRGDTQYF. The DNA of the CDR3 is TGTGCCAGCACTACAAACCGGCCCCGGGGAGATACGCAGTATTTT.

This clonotype was found many times. The genes are TRBV27 and TRBJ2-7; tentatively, D is TRBD1 or TRBD2 (5 bases each). The V gene's germline CDR1 is MNHEY and CDR2 SMNVEV (reference sequence). CDR3 length equals 15 residues. The ends were cut back, 2 bases at V and 4 bases at J, with 15 bases in the middle. Here the CDR3 reads CASSLQGPSAYEQYF. The CDR3, as DNA: TGTGCCAGCAGTTTACAGGGACCGTCAGCTTACGAGCAGTACTTC.

Comments on this clonotype: Being one base from a much bigger clone, this may be a read error. The J gene is TRBJ1-1, the V gene TRBV10-3; maybe TRBD1 (5 bases). This CDR3 spans 13 amino acids. Germline CDR1 is ENHRY and CDR2 is SYGVKD. Between the trimmed V and J ends, which lost 8 bases and 6 bases, there was a span of 16 bases. The CDR3 nucleotides read TGTGCCATCGGGACGGACGGGGCCTCTGAAGCTTTCTTT. Protein: CAIGTDGASEAFF.

The chain couples TRBV30 to TRBJ2-7; 10 bases line up with TRBD1. Germline CDR1 GTSNPN, CDR2 SVGIG (reference sequence). The CDR3 has 12 amino acids. V trimming: 5 bases; J trimming: 8 bases; junction bases outside the gene matches: 6. The CDR3 coding sequence is TGTGCCTGGGATGACAGGGGGCTCAAGCAGTACTTC. Residues: CAWDDRGLKQYF. The variable domain in full, with the rest retrieved from reference TRBV30 and TRBJ2-7, is SQTIHQWPATLVQPVGSPLSLECTVEGTSNPNLYWYRQAAGRGLQLLFYSVGIGQISSEVPQNLSASRPQDRQFILSSKKLLLSDSGFYLCAWDDRGLKQYFGPGTRLTVT.

The chain combines TRBV20-1 with TRBJ2-5, with D maybe TRBD2 (6 bases). V lost 5 bases and J lost 5, with 21 bases in between. The CDR3 contains 15 residues. In germline, CDR1 is DFQATT, CDR2 SNEGSKA (reference sequence). The chain's CDR3 is CSAWRLTGDWETQYF. The CDR3 region has the DNA TGCAGTGCTTGGCGACTAACGGGAGATTGGGAGACCCAGTACTTC.